This TCR beta chain came from a study of T cells in Graves' hyperthyroidism and ophthalmopathy. The source material, RNA transcripts, was used to amplify TCR beta CDR3 regions. First-round RT-PCR targeting the TCR CDR3 was performed with the HTBI primer set. MiXCR, applied by TCRdb to the multiplex PCR reads, yields one record per CDR3 protein. The sample records 500,000 to 650,000 distinct CDR3 sequences, nearly 20% being singletons. Broader study findings: Blood also carried most thyroid clonotypes expanded above 0.001.

Patients with ophthalmopathy all had a Clinical Activity Score of at least 3, a NOSPECS grade of at least 4 and duration under 3 months. V shed 3 bases and J shed 8 bases, with 11 bases lying between them. This CDR3 contains 12 residues. Germline lookup yields CDR1 SGHDT and CDR2 YYEEEE. This clonotype was found a few times. The antigen is unknown. This sequence originates from a man aged 35 to 55 with Graves' ophthalmopathy. The J gene is TRBJ1-2, the V gene TRBV5-6; D not certain. Sequencing used blood. The CDR3 bases are TGTGCCAGCAGCTCCCCGGGCAGCGGCTACACCTTC. It encodes CASSSPGSGYTF.